This T cell receptor beta chain was sequenced during a study of quantifying T cell responses using KT2 cells (dated by TCRdb to about 2017). Some background on the complete study: RNA was DNase-treated and reverse transcribed with TCR alpha and beta constant-region primers, mostly using SuperScript III. PCR2 was performed as a SYBR Green qPCR and was stopped at a predetermined fluorescence threshold so that over-amplification was avoided. Under optimum conditions, the T4 ligation step was estimated to exceed 10% efficiency. Broad study findings and their caveats: The numbers of KT2 alpha and beta sequences increased linearly with the number of input KT2 cells across several orders of magnitude. Saturation in the detection of KT2 sequences was observed at very high KT2 spike-in numbers. No side-by-side comparison of the pipeline with other TCR sequencing techniques was included in the study. KT2 sequences were detected down to the lowest spike-in tested, which was about one KT2 cell per 100,000 PBMC.

To test the sensitivity and accuracy of the pipeline, known numbers of KT2, a T cell clone whose TCR had already been sequenced, were spiked into unfractionated PBMC. A range of KT2-to-PBMC ratios was set up by mixing KT2 cells into a fixed number of PBMC. Ten or more counts support this clonotype. Its recognized antigen is unknown. Base quality data are lacking; no much larger clone is found one base away. The library was made by UMI-ligation and nested PCR. Using T4 RNA ligase 1, a single-stranded oligonucleotide bearing the Illumina SP2 sequence plus a UMI was ligated onto the 3' end of the cDNA. PCR1 was run for 4 to 5 cycles (98 degrees C for 15 s, 69 degrees C for 30 s, 72 degrees C for 40 s), and an equimolar mix of RC1.1 and RC1.2, covering TRBC1 and TRBC2, was used as the beta primer. Starting at PCR2, TCR alpha and beta chains were handled separately, and sample indices and Illumina adaptors were added. The UMI was composed of 12 random nucleotides, arranged as two hexamers separated by a spacer, and was positioned after an 8-base spacer. The libraries were sequenced on an Illumina MiSeq using v2 2x251 paired-end chemistry, usually with about a dozen samples in each run. PhiX DNA was added at about 4.5-7% to each sequencing library so that diversity was increased. The original methods were these. Raw reads were converted to FASTQ with bcl2fastq and demultiplexed by dual indices using Demultiplexor. V and J genes were assigned by Decombinator through tag matching, with a single base-pair mismatch being allowed. Collapsinator used UMIs to correct both sequencing errors and frequency errors arising from PCR heterogeneity. CDR3Translator converted Decombinator identifiers to nucleotide sequence, translated to amino acids, and extracted CDR3 using C- and N-terminal motifs. A cluster of KT2 sequences that shared one unique molecular identifier was counted as a single distinct KT2 TCR. Using fastp at Q25 and MiXCR, TCRdb reprocessed the public reads and kept productive beta chains. Merged by CDR3 protein, the rows form single entries marked with the most common genes and DNA. The V and J calls follow TCRdb's processing rather than the paper's. This sample has tens of thousands of distinct CDR3 sequences in its table, and under 7.5% of those were observed once. The ten biggest clones cover around 16% of the sample.

Deletion took 10 bases off V and 4 bases off J, with a span of 13 bases between the germline ends. From the cysteine up to the phenylalanine, the CDR3 has a length of 13 residues. Only CDR3 DNA remains: 39 bases, in frame from the first base. CDR1 and CDR2, looked up from the germline V gene, are ENHRY and SYGVKD. The chain was built from TRBV10-3 and TRBJ1-4; the D gene is perhaps TRBD1, on 5 matching bases. Sample: PBMCs spiked with cells of the T cell clone KT2. This receptor was identified in a human donor. The CDR3 protein sequence reads: CATRQNLNEKLFF. The DNA sequence is TGTGCCACTAGACAGAACCTTAATGAAAAACTGTTTTTT.